This T cell receptor beta chain was sequenced during a study of pediatric ulcerative colitis. During colonoscopy, one to two rectal pinch biopsies were collected. As for this clone: The antigen is not known.

The protocol was immunoSEQ multiplex PCR, while the TCRdb copy is restricted to in-frame clones and leaves out a portion. The profile shows some 15,000 clones, approximately 80% of them singletons. Trimming removed 1 base at V and 1 base at J, with 24 bases between. This CDR3 contains 21 residues. Looked up from germline, CDR1 is SGHRS and CDR2 is YFSETQ. Study conclusions and caveats: Total lymphocyte DNA, not sorted subsets, was the template. In rectum, acute severe colitis had expanded clones and less diversity.

The chain combines TRBV5-1 with TRBJ2-6, with D possibly TRBD2 on 5 matching bases. The sequencing input was gut tissue. The receptor's source is a boy younger than 18 who was a control in a study of pediatric ulcerative colitis. CDR3 protein: CASSLFLFKRPTESGANVLTF. The CDR3 nucleotides are TGCGCCAGCAGCTTGTTTCTTTTTAAGCGGCCCACCGAGTCTGGGGCCAACGTCCTGACTTTC. Full variable domain (remainder filled in from reference TRBV5-1 and TRBJ2-6): KAGVTQTPRYLIKTRGQQVTLSCSPISGHRSVSWYQQTPGQGLQFLFEYFSETQRNKGNFPGRFSGRQFSNSRSEMNVSTLELGDSALYLCASSLFLFKRPTESGANVLTFGAGSRLTVL.